This T cell receptor beta chain was sequenced during a study of T cells in Graves' hyperthyroidism and ophthalmopathy. General study results and limits: Most thyroid clonotypes that were expanded above 0.001 also turned up in blood.

Uncontrolled infection, other autoimmune disease, pregnancy or lactation excluded patients. The diagnoses drew upon clinical symptoms, serum thyroxine and TRAb, thyroid ultrasound and orbital computed tomography. Each 10 ml fresh peripheral blood draw supplied the PBMCs. Germline V gene data show CDR1 as DFQATT and CDR2 as SNEGSKA (reference sequence). The CDR3 totals 14 residues. Trimming stripped 0 bases from V and 3 bases from J, with 11 bases between. Authors of the study amplified TCR beta CDR3 regions from RNA transcripts. The TCR CDR3 first-round RT-PCR relied on the HTBI primer set. TCRdb reprocessed the multiplex PCR reads with MiXCR, giving one entry per CDR3 protein. The table records about 500,000 distinct CDR3 sequences, roughly a sixth of them present only once. This clonotype appeared many times. Its antigen is still unknown.

Sequenced input: blood. The clonotype comes from a woman aged 25-40 years with Graves' ophthalmopathy. V usage is TRBV20-1 and J usage is TRBJ1-1; D is ambiguous. The CDR3 DNA reads as TGCAGTGCTAGAGACCCCGGCCGGGACACTGAAGCTTTCTTT. This encodes CSARDPGRDTEAFF.